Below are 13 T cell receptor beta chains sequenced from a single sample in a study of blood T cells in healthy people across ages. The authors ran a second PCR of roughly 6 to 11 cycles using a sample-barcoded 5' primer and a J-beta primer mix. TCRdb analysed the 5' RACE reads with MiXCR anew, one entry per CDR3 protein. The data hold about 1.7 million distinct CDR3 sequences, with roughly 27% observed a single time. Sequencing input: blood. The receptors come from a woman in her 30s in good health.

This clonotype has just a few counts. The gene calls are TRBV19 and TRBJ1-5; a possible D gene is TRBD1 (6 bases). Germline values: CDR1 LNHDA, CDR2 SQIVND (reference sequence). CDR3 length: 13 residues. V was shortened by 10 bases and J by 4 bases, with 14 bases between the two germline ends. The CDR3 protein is CATKQGKNQPQHF. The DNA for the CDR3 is TGTGCCACCAAACAGGGAAAAAATCAGCCCCAGCATTTT. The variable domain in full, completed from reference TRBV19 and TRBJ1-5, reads DGGITQSPKYLFRKEGQNVTLSCEQNLNHDAMYWYRQDPGQGLRLIYYSQIVNDFQKGDIAEGYSVSREKKESFPLTVTSAQKNPTAFYLCATKQGKNQPQHFGDGTRLSIL.

CDR3: CASSVSTGTGTYEQYF. Here the CDR3 DNA reads TGTGCCAGCAGCGTAAGCACCGGGACAGGTACCTACGAGCAGTACTTC. This chain joins TRBV9 and TRBJ2-7; TRBD1 agrees at 8 bases. Germline assignment: CDR1 SGDLS and CDR2 YYNGEE. This CDR3 has 16 amino acids. The V and J ends lost 1 base and 2 bases, in that order; junction bases with no gene match: 8.

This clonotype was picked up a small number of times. The CDR3 region is CSARGIRGGPNEQFF. The CDR3 DNA reads as TGCAGTGCTAGGGGAATCAGGGGGGGGCCAAATGAGCAGTTCTTC. The rearrangement joins TRBV20-1 to TRBJ2-1; the D call may be TRBD1 or TRBD2 (7 bases each). Germline CDR1 and CDR2: DFQATT and SNEGSKA (reference sequence). Between the trimmed V and J ends, which lost 3 bases and 7 bases, there was a span of 19 bases. The CDR3 is 15 amino acids.

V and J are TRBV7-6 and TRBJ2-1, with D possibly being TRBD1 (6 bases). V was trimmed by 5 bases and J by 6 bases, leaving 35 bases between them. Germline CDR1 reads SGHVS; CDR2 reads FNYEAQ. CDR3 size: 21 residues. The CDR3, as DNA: TGTGCCAGCAGCCCCGGACGTGGCAGGGGAGCCTCATCGCCCTGGATCAATGAGCAGTTCTTC. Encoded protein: CASSPGRGRGASSPWINEQFF.

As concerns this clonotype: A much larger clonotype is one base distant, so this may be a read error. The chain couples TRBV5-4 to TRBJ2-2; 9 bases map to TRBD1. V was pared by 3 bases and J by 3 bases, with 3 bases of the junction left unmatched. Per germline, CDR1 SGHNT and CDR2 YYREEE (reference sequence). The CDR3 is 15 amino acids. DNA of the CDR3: TGTGCCAGCAGCTCGGGACAGGGATACACCGGGGAGCTGTTTTTT. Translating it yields CASSSGQGYTGELFF.

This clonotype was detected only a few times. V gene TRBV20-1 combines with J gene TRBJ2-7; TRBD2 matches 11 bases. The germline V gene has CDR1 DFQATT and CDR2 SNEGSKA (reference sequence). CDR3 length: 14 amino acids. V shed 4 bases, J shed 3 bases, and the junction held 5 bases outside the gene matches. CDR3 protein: CSAKGTSGDYEQYF. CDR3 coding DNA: TGCAGTGCTAAAGGGACTAGCGGAGACTACGAGCAGTACTTC.

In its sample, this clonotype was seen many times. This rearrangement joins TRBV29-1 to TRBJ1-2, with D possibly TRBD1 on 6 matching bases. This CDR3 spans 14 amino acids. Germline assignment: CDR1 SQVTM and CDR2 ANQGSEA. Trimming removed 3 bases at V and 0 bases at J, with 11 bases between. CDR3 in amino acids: CSVDPTGANYGYTF. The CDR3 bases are TGCAGCGTTGATCCGACAGGAGCTAACTATGGCTACACCTTC.

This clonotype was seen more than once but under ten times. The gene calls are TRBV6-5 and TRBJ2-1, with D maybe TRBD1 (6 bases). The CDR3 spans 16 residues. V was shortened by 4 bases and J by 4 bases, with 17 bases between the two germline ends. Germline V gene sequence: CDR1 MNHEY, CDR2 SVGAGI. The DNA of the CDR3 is TGTGCCAGCAGTTTCCAGGGCAGGGGACCTTACAATGAGCAGTTCTTC. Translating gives CASSFQGRGPYNEQFF.

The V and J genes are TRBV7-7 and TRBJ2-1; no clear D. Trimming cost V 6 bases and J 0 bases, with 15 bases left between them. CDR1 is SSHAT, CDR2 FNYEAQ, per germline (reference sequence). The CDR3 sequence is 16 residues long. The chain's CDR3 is CASRPLISSSYNEQFF. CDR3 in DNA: TGTGCCAGCAGGCCATTGATATCCAGCTCCTACAATGAGCAGTTCTTC. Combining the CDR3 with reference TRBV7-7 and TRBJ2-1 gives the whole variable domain GAGVSQSPRYKVTKRGQDVTLRCDPISSHATLYWYQQALGQGPEFLTYFNYEAQPDKSGLPSDRFSAERPEGSISTLTIQRTEQRDSAMYRCASRPLISSSYNEQFFGPGTRLTVL.

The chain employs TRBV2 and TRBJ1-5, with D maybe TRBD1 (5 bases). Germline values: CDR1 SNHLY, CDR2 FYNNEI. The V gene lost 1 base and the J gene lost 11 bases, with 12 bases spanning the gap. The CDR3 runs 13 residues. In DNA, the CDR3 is TGTGCCAGCAGTGAAGAATCCAGGGCAGCCCAGCATTTT. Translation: CASSEESRAAQHF.

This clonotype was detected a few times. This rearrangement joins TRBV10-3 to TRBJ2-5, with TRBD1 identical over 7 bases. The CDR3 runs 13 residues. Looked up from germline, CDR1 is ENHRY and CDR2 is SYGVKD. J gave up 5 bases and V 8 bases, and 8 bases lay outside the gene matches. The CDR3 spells CAIGRDSLETQYF. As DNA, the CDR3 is TGTGCCATCGGCCGGGACAGCCTGGAGACCCAGTACTTC.

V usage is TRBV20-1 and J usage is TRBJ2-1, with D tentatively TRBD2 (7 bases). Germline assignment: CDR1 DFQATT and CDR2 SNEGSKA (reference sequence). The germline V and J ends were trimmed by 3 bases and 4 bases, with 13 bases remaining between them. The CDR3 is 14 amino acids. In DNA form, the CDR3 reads TGCAGTGCTAGCGGGGGGCCGGGGTACAATGAGCAGTTCTTC. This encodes CSASGGPGYNEQFF.

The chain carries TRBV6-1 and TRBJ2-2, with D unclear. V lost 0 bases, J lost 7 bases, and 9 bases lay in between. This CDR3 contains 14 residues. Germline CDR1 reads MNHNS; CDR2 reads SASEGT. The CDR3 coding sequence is TGTGCCAGCAGTGAAGCGCCCGGGCTCGGGGAGCTGTTTTTT. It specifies CASSEAPGLGELFF.